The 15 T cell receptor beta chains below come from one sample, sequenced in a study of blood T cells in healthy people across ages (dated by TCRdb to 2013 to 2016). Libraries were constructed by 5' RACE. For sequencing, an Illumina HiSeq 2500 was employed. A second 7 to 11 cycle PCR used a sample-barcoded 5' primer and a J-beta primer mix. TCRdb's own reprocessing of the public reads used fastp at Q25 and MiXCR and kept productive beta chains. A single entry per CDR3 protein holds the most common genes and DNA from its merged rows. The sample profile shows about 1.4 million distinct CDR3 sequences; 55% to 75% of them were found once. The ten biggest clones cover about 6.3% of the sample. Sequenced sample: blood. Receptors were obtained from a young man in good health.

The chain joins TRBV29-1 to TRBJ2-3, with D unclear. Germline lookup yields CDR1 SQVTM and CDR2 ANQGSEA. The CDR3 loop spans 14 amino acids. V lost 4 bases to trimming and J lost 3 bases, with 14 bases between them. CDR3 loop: CSVVVRGITDTQYF. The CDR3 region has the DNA TGCAGCGTTGTGGTCCGAGGTATAACAGATACGCAGTATTTT.

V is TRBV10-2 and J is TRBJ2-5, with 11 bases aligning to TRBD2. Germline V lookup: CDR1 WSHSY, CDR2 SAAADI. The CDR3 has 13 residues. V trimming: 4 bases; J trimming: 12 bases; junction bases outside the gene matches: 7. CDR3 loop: CASSVGTSGFEYF. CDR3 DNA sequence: TGCGCCAGCAGTGTTGGGACTAGCGGATTTGAGTACTTC.

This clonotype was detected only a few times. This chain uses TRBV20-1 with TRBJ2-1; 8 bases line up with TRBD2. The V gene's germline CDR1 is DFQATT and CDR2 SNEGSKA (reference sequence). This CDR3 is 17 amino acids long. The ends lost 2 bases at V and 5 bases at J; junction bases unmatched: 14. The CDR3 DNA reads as TGCAGTGCTAGACCTCCCCCAAGCGGGAGTTTCGACAATGAGCAGTTCTTC. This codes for CSARPPPSGSFDNEQFF.

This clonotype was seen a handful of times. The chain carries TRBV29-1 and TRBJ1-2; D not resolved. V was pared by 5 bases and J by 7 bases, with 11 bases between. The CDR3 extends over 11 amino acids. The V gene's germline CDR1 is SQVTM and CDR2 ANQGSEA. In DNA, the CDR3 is TGCAGCGTTTTCCGGGGAGGTGGCTACACCTTC. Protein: CSVFRGGGYTF.

This CDR3 reads CAISESTGNYGTF. The CDR3 DNA follows: TGTGCCATCAGTGAGTCAACAGGGAACTATGGCACCTTC. This rearrangement joins TRBV10-3 to TRBJ1-2, with a possible D match to TRBD1 (6 bases). Germline lookup yields CDR1 ENHRY and CDR2 SYGVKD. V lost 0 bases and J 13 bases, leaving 15 bases between the germline ends. This CDR3 has 13 amino acids.

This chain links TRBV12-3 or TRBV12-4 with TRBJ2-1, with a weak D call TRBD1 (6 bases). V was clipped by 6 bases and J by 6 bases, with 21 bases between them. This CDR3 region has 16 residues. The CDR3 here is CASRSGAGVMGNEQFF. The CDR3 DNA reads TGTGCCAGCAGATCCGGGGCAGGGGTGATGGGCAATGAGCAGTTCTTC.

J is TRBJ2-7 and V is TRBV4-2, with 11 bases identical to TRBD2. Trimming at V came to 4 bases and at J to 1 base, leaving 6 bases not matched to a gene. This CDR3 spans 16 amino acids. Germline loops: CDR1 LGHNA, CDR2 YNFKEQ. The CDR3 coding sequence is TGTGCCAGCAGCCTCCAGACTAGCGGGGCGTCCTACGAGCAGTACTTC. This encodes CASSLQTSGASYEQYF.

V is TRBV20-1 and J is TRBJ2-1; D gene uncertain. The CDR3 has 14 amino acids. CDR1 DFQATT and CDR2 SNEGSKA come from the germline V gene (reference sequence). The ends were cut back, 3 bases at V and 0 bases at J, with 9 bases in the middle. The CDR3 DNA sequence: TGCAGTGCTAGTGTTTCGAGCTCCTACAATGAGCAGTTCTTC. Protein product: CSASVSSSYNEQFF.

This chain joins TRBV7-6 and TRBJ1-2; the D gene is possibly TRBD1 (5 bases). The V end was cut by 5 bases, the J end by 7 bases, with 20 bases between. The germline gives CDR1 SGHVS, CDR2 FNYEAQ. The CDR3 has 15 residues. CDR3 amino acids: CASSLTAGRLGGYTF. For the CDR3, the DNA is TGTGCCAGCAGCCTAACGGCAGGGAGATTGGGTGGCTACACCTTC.

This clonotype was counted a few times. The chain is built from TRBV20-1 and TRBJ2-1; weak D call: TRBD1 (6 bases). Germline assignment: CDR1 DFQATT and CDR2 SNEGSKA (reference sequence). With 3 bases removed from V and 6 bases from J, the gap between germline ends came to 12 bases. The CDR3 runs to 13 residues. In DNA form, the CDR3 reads TGCAGTGCTAGGGGGGCTACCCTCAATGAGCAGTTCTTC. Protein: CSARGATLNEQFF.

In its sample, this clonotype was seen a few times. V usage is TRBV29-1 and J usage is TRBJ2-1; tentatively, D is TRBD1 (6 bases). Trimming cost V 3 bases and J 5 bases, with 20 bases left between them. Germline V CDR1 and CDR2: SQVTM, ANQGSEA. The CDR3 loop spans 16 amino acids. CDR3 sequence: CSVDGDRPQHHNEQFF. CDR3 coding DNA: TGCAGCGTTGATGGAGACAGGCCTCAGCACCACAATGAGCAGTTCTTC.

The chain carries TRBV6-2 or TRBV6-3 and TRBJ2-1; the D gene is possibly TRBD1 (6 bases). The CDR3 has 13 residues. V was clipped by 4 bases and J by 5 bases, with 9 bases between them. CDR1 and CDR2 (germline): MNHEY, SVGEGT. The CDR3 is CASSWDTNNEQFF. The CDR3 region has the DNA TGTGCCAGCAGTTGGGACACTAACAATGAGCAGTTCTTC.

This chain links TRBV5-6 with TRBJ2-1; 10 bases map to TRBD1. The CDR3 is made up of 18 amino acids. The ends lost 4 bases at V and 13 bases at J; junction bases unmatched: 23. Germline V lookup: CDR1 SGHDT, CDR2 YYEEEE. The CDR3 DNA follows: TGTGCCAGCAGCCCCACCCACGCGGGACAGGGGAGGCGAGAGACCCAGTTCTTC. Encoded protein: CASSPTHAGQGRRETQFF.

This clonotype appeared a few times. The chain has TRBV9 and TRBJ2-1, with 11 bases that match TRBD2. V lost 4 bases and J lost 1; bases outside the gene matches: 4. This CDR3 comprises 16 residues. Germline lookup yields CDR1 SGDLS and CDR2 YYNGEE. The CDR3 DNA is TGTGCCAGCAGCACAAGACTAGCGGGATCCTACAATGAGCAGTTCTTC. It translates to CASSTRLAGSYNEQFF.

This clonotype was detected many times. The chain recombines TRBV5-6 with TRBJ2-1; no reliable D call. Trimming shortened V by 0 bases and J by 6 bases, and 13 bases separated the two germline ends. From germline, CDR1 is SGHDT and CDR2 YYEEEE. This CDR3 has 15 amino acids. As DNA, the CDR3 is TGTGCCAGCAGCTTGGGCCTGGGGTCGGGCAATGAGCAGTTCTTC. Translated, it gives CASSLGLGSGNEQFF.